The 22 T cell receptor beta chains presented below share a single source sample, sequenced in a study of blood T cell repertoires in COVID-19. Generated by immunoSEQ multiplex PCR, the TCRdb table keeps only in-frame clones and is missing some. The sample records roughly 420,000 clones, roughly 90% being singletons. Sequenced material: PBMCs or T cells enriched from blood (not recorded which). The receptors were gathered from a woman aged 25 to 39 with acute COVID-19.

The rearrangement uses TRBV10-3 and TRBJ1-2; TRBD1 matches 9 bases. The CDR3 runs 13 residues. Germline CDR1 ENHRY, CDR2 SYGVKD. The V segment lost 7 bases and the J segment 7 bases; nucleotides outside the gene matches: 7. Written as DNA, the CDR3 is TGTGCCATCACTAGGACAGGGGCGAGTGGCTACACCTTC. Protein product: CAITRTGASGYTF.

This sequence joins TRBV2 and TRBJ1-6; 10 nucleotides align to TRBD1. This CDR3 region has 13 residues. Germline loops: CDR1 SNHLY, CDR2 FYNNEI. Losses at the gene ends were 7 bases for V and 10 bases for J; bases not matched to a gene: 4. For the CDR3, the DNA is TGTGCCAGCAATGGACAGGGGGACTCACCCCTCCACTTT. Amino acids: CASNGQGDSPLHF.

The chain carries TRBV5-6 and TRBJ1-5; weak D call: TRBD1 (6 bases). V was clipped by 2 bases and J by 4 bases, with 10 bases between them. The CDR3 consists of 14 residues. Per the germline V gene, CDR1 is SGHDT and CDR2 is YYEEEE. The CDR3 here is CASSFRGANQPQHF. In DNA form, the CDR3 reads TGTGCCAGCAGCTTCCGGGGGGCTAATCAGCCCCAGCATTTT. The full variable domain, with the rest looked up from reference TRBV5-6 and TRBJ1-5, is DAGVTQSPTHLIKTRGQQVTLRCSPKSGHDTVSWYQQALGQGPQFIFQYYEEEERQRGNFPDRFSGHQFPNYSSELNVNALLLGDSALYLCASSFRGANQPQHFGDGTRLSIL.

The J gene is TRBJ2-2, the V gene TRBV5-6, with 8 bases matching TRBD1. Germline V gene lookup returns CDR1 SGHDT and CDR2 YYEEEE. This CDR3 region has 17 residues. J lost 0 bases, V lost 4 bases, and 8 bases had no gene match. The CDR3 DNA is TGTGCCAGCAGCAGCTGGAGACAGGGGACGAACACCGGGGAGCTGTTTTTT. Protein sequence: CASSSWRQGTNTGELFF.

This clone was detected only a few times. This chain joins TRBV5-1 and TRBJ2-7, with D possibly TRBD1 on 6 matching bases. Trimming removed 1 base from V and 2 bases from J, with 13 bases in between. CDR1 and CDR2 (germline): SGHRS, YFSETQ. The CDR3 covers 15 residues. The CDR3 reads CASSLRPGAAYEQYF. The CDR3 region has the DNA TGCGCCAGCAGCTTGAGGCCAGGGGCGGCCTACGAGCAGTACTTC.

This clone was detected ten times or more. The genes are TRBV7-3 and TRBJ2-3; tentatively, D is TRBD1 (5 bases). Trimming stripped 1 base from V and 1 base from J, with 12 bases between. The CDR3 is 16 residues long. Germline lookup yields CDR1 SGHTA and CDR2 FQGTGA. DNA for the CDR3: TGTGCCAGCAGCTTAAAAGCAGGGTTAGGCACAGATACGCAGTATTTT. Translated, it gives CASSLKAGLGTDTQYF.

This CDR3 is CASRTRGDNSPLHF. The DNA for the CDR3 is TGTGCCAGTAGGACTCGGGGTGATAATTCACCCCTCCACTTT. The rearrangement uses TRBV19 and TRBJ1-6; D gene ambiguous. The CDR3 is made up of 14 amino acids. CDR1 and CDR2 from the germline V gene are LNHDA and SQIVND (reference sequence). V was cut by 6 bases and J by 5 bases, with 11 bases left in between. Combining the CDR3 with reference TRBV19 and TRBJ1-6 gives the whole variable domain DGGITQSPKYLFRKEGQNVTLSCEQNLNHDAMYWYRQDPGQGLRLIYYSQIVNDFQKGDIAEGYSVSREKKESFPLTVTSAQKNPTAFYLCASRTRGDNSPLHFGNGTRLTVT.

The chain couples TRBV5-1 to TRBJ2-3; 9 nucleotides align to TRBD1. This CDR3 contains 13 residues. The germline V gene encodes CDR1 SGHRS and CDR2 YFSETQ. V dropped 8 bases and J dropped 3; count of bases not matched to a gene: 4. The CDR3 region is CASTQGATDTQYF. The DNA of the CDR3 is TGCGCCAGTACACAGGGGGCGACAGATACGCAGTATTTT.

This chain uses TRBV6-1 with TRBJ2-2; D unclear. The CDR3 runs 16 residues. Germline V gene sequence: CDR1 MNHNS, CDR2 SASEGT. V was cut by 3 bases and J by 1 base, with 12 bases left in between. The CDR3 is CASSDLQSLNTGELFF. CDR3 coding DNA: TGTGCCAGCAGTGATTTACAGAGTCTGAACACCGGGGAGCTGTTTTTT.

V usage is TRBV18 and J usage is TRBJ2-2; tentatively, D is TRBD1 (5 bases). The CDR3 length is 17 residues. Germline CDR1 reads KGHSH; CDR2 reads LQKENI. V was shortened by 0 bases and J by 0 bases, with 11 bases between the two germline ends. CDR3 DNA sequence: TGTGCCAGCTCACCACCTAAAACGACAGCGAACACCGGGGAGCTGTTTTTT. This translates into CASSPPKTTANTGELFF.

The rearrangement uses TRBV6-6 and TRBJ1-2; D is unclear. This CDR3 has 16 amino acids. Per germline, CDR1 MNHNY and CDR2 SVGAGI (reference sequence). V lost 4 bases, J lost 4 bases, and 19 bases lay in between. CDR3 sequence reads: CASSLQPGIDAYGYTF. The CDR3 DNA reads as TGTGCCAGCAGTTTACAGCCGGGGATCGATGCCTATGGCTACACCTTC.

This clone was seen only a few times. The chain combines TRBV20-1 with TRBJ2-1; 14 bases align to TRBD2. Germline V gene data show CDR1 as DFQATT and CDR2 as SNEGSKA (reference sequence). V lost 3 bases to trimming and J lost 7 bases; unmatched junction nucleotides: 5. The CDR3 covers 15 residues. CDR3 DNA sequence: TGCAGTGCTAGTCGACTAGCGGGGGGGGATAATGAGCAGTTCTTC. Residues: CSASRLAGGDNEQFF.

The chain has TRBV7-2 and TRBJ1-2; no clear D gene. The CDR3 runs 14 residues. V gave up 2 bases and J gave up 3 bases, with 10 bases separating them. CDR1 and CDR2 from the germline V gene are SGHTA and FQGNSA. CDR3 loop: CASSLYDGDYGYTF. In nucleotides, the CDR3 is TGTGCCAGCAGCTTATACGACGGGGACTATGGCTACACCTTC.

The V call is TRBV5-1, the J call TRBJ2-3; 8 positions match TRBD1. V lost 0 bases, J lost 4 bases, and 1 base stayed unmatched. This CDR3 has 14 amino acids. CDR1 is SGHRS, CDR2 YFSETQ, per germline. The CDR3 DNA follows: TGCGCCAGCAGCTTGGACAGGGGGGCAGATACGCAGTATTTT. Translation gives CASSLDRGADTQYF. Variable domain in full (rest from reference TRBV5-1 and TRBJ2-3): KAGVTQTPRYLIKTRGQQVTLSCSPISGHRSVSWYQQTPGQGLQFLFEYFSETQRNKGNFPGRFSGRQFSNSRSEMNVSTLELGDSALYLCASSLDRGADTQYFGPGTRLTVL.

CDR3 bases: TGTGCCAGCAGTTACTCCCTAGACTGGGGCACAGATACGCAGTATTTT. Residues: CASSYSLDWGTDTQYF. The J gene is TRBJ2-3, the V gene TRBV6-5; D not certain. CDR3 length: 16 amino acids. Trimming took off 0 bases at V and 1 base at J, with 11 bases between the two ends. Germline V gene data show CDR1 as MNHEY and CDR2 as SVGAGI.

The J gene is TRBJ2-3, the V gene TRBV3-1 (or the pseudogene TRBV3-2), with 8 bases that match TRBD2. The germline V gene has CDR1 LGHDT and CDR2 YNNKEL (reference sequence). This CDR3 has 16 amino acids. V lost 1 base and J lost 5; bases outside the gene matches: 8. CDR3 nucleotide sequence: TGTGCCAGCAGCCAAGTGCCGGGACTAGGAGAAGATACGCAGTATTTT. It encodes CASSQVPGLGEDTQYF.

The chain uses TRBV6-5 and TRBJ2-1; 8 bases are shared with TRBD2. Germline trimming cut 5 bases from V and 5 bases from J; bases unmatched to any gene: 5. The CDR3 has 14 residues. Germline loops: CDR1 MNHEY, CDR2 SVGAGI. The CDR3 DNA reads TGTGCCAGCAGTACCAGCGGGGGAAACAATGAGCAGTTCTTC. This encodes CASSTSGGNNEQFF.

The gene calls are TRBV11-2 and TRBJ1-1; 8 positions agree with TRBD1. CDR1 is SGHAT, CDR2 FQNNGV, per germline. J lost 4 bases, V lost 7 bases, and 11 bases had no gene match. This CDR3 region has 15 residues. The CDR3 protein is CASTDQGQAGTEAFF. The DNA of the CDR3 is TGTGCCAGCACCGACCAGGGACAGGCGGGCACTGAAGCTTTCTTT.

CDR3 DNA: TGTGCCACCAGTGAGGTTGGGACGGGAGCCCAAGAGACCCAGTACTTC. Protein sequence: CATSEVGTGAQETQYF. This chain links TRBV24-1 with TRBJ2-5, with D maybe TRBD2 (6 bases). The germline V gene encodes CDR1 KGHDR and CDR2 SFDVKD. This CDR3 is built from 16 residues. Between the trimmed V and J ends, which lost 4 bases and 1 base, there was a span of 15 bases.

This chain connects TRBV11-3 to TRBJ2-7; a weak D match, TRBD2 (6 bases). The V gene lost 5 bases and the J gene lost 2 bases, with 16 bases spanning the gap. This CDR3 is 15 amino acids long. Germline CDR1 is SGHNT and CDR2 is YENEEA. The CDR3 region has the DNA TGTGCCAGCAGCCTCCGTTCGGGGGAGCCCTACGAGCAGTACTTC. Protein product: CASSLRSGEPYEQYF.

The genes are TRBV13 and TRBJ2-3; 7 bases map to TRBD2. After removal of 4 bases from V and 6 bases from J, the junction contained 13 bases not matched to a gene. CDR1 and CDR2 from the germline V gene are PRHDT and FYEKMQ (reference sequence). The CDR3 length is 16 residues. The CDR3 sequence is CASSSSDSPGRDTQYF. In DNA form, the CDR3 reads TGTGCCAGCAGCTCCTCTGACAGCCCCGGGAGGGATACGCAGTATTTT.

This clone has a single count. V usage is TRBV6-5 and J usage is TRBJ1-2; the D is unclear. The CDR3 runs 12 residues. With 6 bases removed from V and 4 bases from J, the gap between germline ends came to 9 bases. CDR1 MNHEY and CDR2 SVGAGI come from the germline V gene. CDR3 coding DNA: TGTGCCAGCAGATCTAACCTCTATGGCTACACCTTC. Protein: CASRSNLYGYTF.